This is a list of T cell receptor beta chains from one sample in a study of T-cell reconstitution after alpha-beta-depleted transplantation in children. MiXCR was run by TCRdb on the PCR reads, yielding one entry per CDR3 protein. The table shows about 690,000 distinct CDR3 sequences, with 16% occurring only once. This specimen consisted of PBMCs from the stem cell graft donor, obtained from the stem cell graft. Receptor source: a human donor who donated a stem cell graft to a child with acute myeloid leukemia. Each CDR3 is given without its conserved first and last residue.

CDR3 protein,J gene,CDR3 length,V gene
ASSSIGVGIQY,TRBJ2-4,11,TRBV28
ASTLGLAGGPGRETQY,TRBJ2-5,16,TRBV12-3/TRBV12-4
ASTTSMGTQY,TRBJ2-3,10,TRBV4-2
ASSHQRNTEAF,TRBJ1-1,11,TRBV4-2
ASSFTGDSGEQY,TRBJ2-7,12,TRBV27
ASSSRTSGGAVRF,TRBJ2-1,13,TRBV12-1
SSRLAGGNEQF,TRBJ2-1,11,TRBV29-1
ASTPLSRGKVSQY,TRBJ2-5,13,TRBV7-8
SVEGAGELF,TRBJ2-2,9,TRBV29-1
ASSLTGGMRETQY,TRBJ2-5,13,TRBV7-8
SAKGGTSGYSTDTQY,TRBJ2-3,15,TRBV20-1
ATSDRGDQETQY,TRBJ2-5,12,TRBV24-1